This is a list of T cell receptor beta chains from one sample in a study of blood T cell repertoires in COVID-19. Sequencing used immunoSEQ multiplex PCR; TCRdb keeps in-frame clones, though not all of them. The repertoire holds 300,000 or so clones, with approximately 90% as singletons. The sequenced sample was PBMCs or T cells enriched from blood (not recorded which). The source is a woman in her late teens or twenties who had recovered from COVID-19. The CDR3 runs from the conserved cysteine through the conserved F or W. D genes are given only for firm matches. Size tells how often a clone was seen (once, few, many) or the class of an expanded clone, and some rows leave it out.

.,TRBV9,TRBJ2-1,TRBD2,TGTGCCAGCGCAGCGGGAGGTACGGGAAATGAGCAGTTCTTC,CASAAGGTGNEQFF
.,TRBV18,TRBJ1-5,.,TGTGCCAGCTCTTTTTCAGAGGAGGGGTCGTGGGGAGGCAATCAGCCCCAGCATTTT,CASSFSEEGSWGGNQPQHF
.,TRBV7-9,TRBJ1-5,.,TGTGCCAGCAGCTCGGACATTTATCAGCCCCAGCATTTT,CASSSDIYQPQHF
once,TRBV9,TRBJ1-1,.,TGTGCCAGCAGCGTAGAAGGGGGGAACACTGAAGCTTTCTTT,CASSVEGGNTEAFF
.,TRBV2,TRBJ2-2,TRBD2,TGTGCCAGCAGTATCAGAGCGGGGGGGCCCGCCGGGGAGCTGTTTTTT,CASSIRAGGPAGELFF
.,TRBV9,TRBJ2-1,.,TGTGCCAGCAGCGTAAGTCAGGTGTACAATGAGCAGTTCTTC,CASSVSQVYNEQFF
.,TRBV11-2,TRBJ1-6,.,TGTGCCAGCAGCCACGGTTCACCCCTCCACTTT,CASSHGSPLHF
.,TRBV19,TRBJ1-4,.,TGTGCCAGTAGCCCCACAGCAGGATGGGCGAGTAATGAAAAACTGTTTTTT,CASSPTAGWASNEKLFF
once,TRBV6-6,TRBJ1-2,.,TGTGCCAGCAGTCCTGACAGATGGGTCTACACCTTC,CASSPDRWVYTF
few,TRBV29-1,TRBJ1-3,.,TGCAGCGTTGACATTTACAGCACCATATATTTT,CSVDIYSTIYF
.,TRBV24-1,TRBJ1-1,TRBD1,TGTGCCTCTTCCTCCGGACAGGGTCATCCGAACACTGAAGCTTTCTTT,CASSSGQGHPNTEAFF
.,TRBV5-6,TRBJ1-2,.,TGTGCCAGCGATTACCAGAATTCTAACTATGGCTACACCTTC,CASDYQNSNYGYTF
.,TRBV5-4,TRBJ1-2,TRBD1,TGTGCCAGCAGCGGAAACAGGGGGCGGACCTATGGCTACACCTTC,CASSGNRGRTYGYTF
.,TRBV18,TRBJ2-1,TRBD2,TGTGCCAGCTCACCACCTTGGGGACTAGCGGGAGTGGGTGAGCAGTTCTTC,CASSPPWGLAGVGEQFF
.,TRBV6-1,TRBJ2-1,.,TGTGCCAGCAGTGAAGGAAGCGGGCTGGGGTACAATGAGCAGTTCTTC,CASSEGSGLGYNEQFF
.,TRBV5-1,TRBJ2-7,TRBD1,TGCGCCAGCAGCGGCGCGGGACAGGGAGGCGAGCAGTACTTC,CASSGAGQGGEQYF
once,TRBV6-5,TRBJ1-3,.,TGTGCCAGCAGTTCCAAACAGGGAAACACCATATATTTT,CASSSKQGNTIYF
few,TRBV30,TRBJ2-7,.,TGTGCCTGGAGTGTGACAGGAATAGGGGAGCAGTACTTC,CAWSVTGIGEQYF
.,TRBV2,TRBJ2-7,.,TGTGCCAGCAGTACGGACACCCGGTACGAGCAGTACTTC,CASSTDTRYEQYF
.,TRBV3-1/TRBV3-2,TRBJ2-5,TRBD1,TGTGCCAGCAGCTCTCACAGGGGTAATTGGGAGACCCAGTACTTC,CASSSHRGNWETQYF
.,TRBV5-6,TRBJ1-6,.,TGTGCCAGCAGCTTTTATACTGCAAGCTCCTATAATTCACCCCTCCACTTT,CASSFYTASSYNSPLHF
.,TRBV12-3/TRBV12-4,TRBJ1-5,TRBD1,TGTGCCAGCCGCCAGGGGGTAAATCAGCCCCAGCATTTT,CASRQGVNQPQHF
.,TRBV10-2,TRBJ1-2,TRBD1,TGCGCCAGCAGTGAGCAGGGGGCGGGAGGCTACACCTTC,CASSEQGAGGYTF
.,TRBV7-9,TRBJ1-5,.,TGTGCCAGCAGCTTAGTGGGGGTCGGGAGTCAGCCCCAGCATTTT,CASSLVGVGSQPQHF
.,TRBV10-1,TRBJ1-5,.,TGCGCCAGCAGTGAGGACTCCGCGGGTCAGCCCCAGCATTTT,CASSEDSAGQPQHF
.,TRBV30,TRBJ2-1,.,TGTGCCTGGAGTGGGTTGGCTTTATACAATGAGCAGTTCTTC,CAWSGLALYNEQFF